These T cell receptor beta chains were read from a single sample in a study of blood T cells in healthy people across ages. Using its own MiXCR run on the 5' RACE reads, TCRdb lists one record per CDR3 protein. The data hold some 1.6 million distinct CDR3 sequences, with 34% observed a single time. The sequencing input was blood. The receptors here all came from a woman under 40 in good health. Both conserved end residues are part of each CDR3. The order of the fields is D gene, clone size, J gene, V gene, CDR3 protein, CDR3 DNA. D genes are given only for firm matches. Clone size, where shown, is once, few, many, or a class for clones that have expanded.

>-|-|TRBJ2-1|TRBV6-1
CASREWDEFNEQFF
TGTGCCAGCAGAGAGTGGGACGAGTTCAATGAGCAGTTCTTC
>-|few|TRBJ2-5|TRBV5-5
CASSSNGRETQYF
TGTGCCAGCAGCTCGAATGGACGAGAGACCCAGTACTTC
>-|-|TRBJ2-2|TRBV4-1
CASSPRDSVSCGELFF
TGCGCCAGCAGCCCTCGGGACTCGGTCAGCTGCGGGGAGCTGTTTTTT
>TRBD1|-|TRBJ1-1|TRBV20-1
CNVRTGQNAEAFF
TGCAATGTCCGGACAGGCCAGAACGCTGAAGCTTTCTTT
>TRBD2|-|TRBJ2-1|TRBV28
CVSRAASAGGPEQFF
TGTGTCAGCAGAGCCGCCTCAGCGGGAGGGCCGGAGCAGTTCTTC
>TRBD1|-|TRBJ2-7|TRBV25-1
CASSDRGRSEQYF
TGTGCCAGCAGTGACAGGGGGCGAAGCGAGCAGTACTTC
>-|-|TRBJ1-1|TRBV9
CASSVESGMDTGAFF
TGTGCCAGCAGCGTAGAGTCAGGGATGGACACTGGAGCTTTCTTT
>TRBD2|-|TRBJ2-1|TRBV9
CASSVDISGRNEQFF
TGTGCCAGCAGCGTAGACATTAGCGGGAGGAATGAGCAGTTCTTC
>-|few|TRBJ1-2|TRBV20-1
CSAPLPGQIDYGYTF
TGCAGTGCTCCTCTGCCCGGGCAGATAGACTATGGCTACACCTTC
>TRBD1|few|TRBJ1-2|TRBV5-1
CASSGGQGVYGYTF
TGCGCCAGCAGCGGGGGACAGGGGGTGTATGGCTACACCTTC
>-|-|TRBJ2-7|TRBV2
CASNIDRFNEQYF
TGTGCCAGCAATATCGACAGGTTTAACGAGCAGTACTTC
>TRBD2|-|TRBJ2-7|TRBV5-1
CASTQSGGSYNEQYF
TGCGCCAGCACCCAATCGGGGGGGTCCTACAATGAGCAGTACTTC
>TRBD2|few|TRBJ2-7|TRBV4-1
CASSHPSGLAGGYEQYF
TGCGCCAGCAGCCACCCTTCAGGACTAGCGGGGGGCTACGAGCAGTACTTC
>-|-|TRBJ1-1|TRBV27
CASSPLKMNTEAFF
TGTGCCAGCAGTCCCCTCAAGATGAACACTGAAGCTTTCTTT
>-|-|TRBJ2-3|TRBV10-3
CATSVGDTDTQYF
TGTGCCACCTCGGTTGGTGACACAGATACGCAGTATTTT
>-|-|TRBJ1-2|TRBV3-1
CASSQGEGAGYTF
TGTGCCAGCAGCCAAGGTGAAGGGGCTGGCTACACCTTC
>-|-|TRBJ1-5|TRBV2
CASSVRRDQPQHF
TGTGCCAGCAGTGTCAGGAGAGATCAGCCCCAGCATTTT